This TCR beta chain was captured by sequencing in a study of cytomegalovirus exposure and HLA in healthy donors. The primer mix had 60 Vbeta and 13 Jbeta primers. TCRdb's copy holds only in-frame clones and misses some; the assay was immunoSEQ multiplex PCR. The sample carries some 180,000 clones, approximately 84% recorded once. Looked up from germline, CDR1 is MNHNY and CDR2 is SVGAGI (reference sequence). The CDR3 runs to 15 residues. The ends lost 6 bases at V and 5 bases at J; junction bases unmatched: 8. V is TRBV6-6 and J is TRBJ2-5; 11 nucleotides match TRBD2. The sequenced sample consisted of PBMCs. This sequence was found in a female donor in good health and CMV-seronegative. The DNA of the CDR3 is TGTGCCAGCAGGGTGACTAGCGGGACGGGGGAGACCCAGTACTTC. As protein: CASRVTSGTGETQYF.